This record concerns one TCR beta chain sequence. The data belong to a study of T cell changes during pregnancy in multiple sclerosis. V trimming: 5 bases; J trimming: 0 bases; junction bases outside the gene matches: 12. This CDR3 is built from 17 residues. CDR1 and CDR2 from the germline V gene are LNHDA and SQIVND (reference sequence). The data were produced by immunoSEQ multiplex PCR, yet TCRdb's version contains in-frame clones alone and is incomplete. Counted here are around 40,000 clones, roughly 90% occurring once; the ten biggest clones make up 0.56%. The receptor was derived from a female donor with multiple sclerosis, enrolled in a pregnancy study. The sample here was CD4+ T cells from peripheral blood mononuclear cells, taken before pregnancy. V and J are TRBV19 and TRBJ2-5, with TRBD1 matching over 7 bases. Here the CDR3 reads CASSRIGGRGYQETQYF. The DNA for the CDR3 is TGTGCCAGTAGTCGAATTGGGGGCAGGGGGTACCAAGAGACCCAGTACTTC.